A selection of T cell receptor beta chains follows, all from one sample in a study of cytomegalovirus exposure and HLA in healthy donors. Sequencing was performed with immunoSEQ multiplex PCR; in TCRdb, only in-frame clones are kept and a portion is missing. In the table there are 200,000 to 250,000 clones, about 90% of which are singletons. The sample consisted of PBMCs. The receptors here all came from a man younger than 35 in good health and CMV-seropositive. CDR3s leave out the opening cysteine and the closing phenylalanine or tryptophan.

V gene: TRBV7-8; CDR3 protein: ASSSQGAGNTIY
V gene: TRBV19; CDR3 protein: ASSIWVNTEAF
V gene: TRBV5-6; CDR3 protein: ASSAQGLIYEQY
V gene: TRBV7-9; CDR3 protein: ASSQDIATNEKLF
V gene: TRBV30; CDR3 protein: AWSNRAGNTIY
V gene: TRBV7-9; CDR3 protein: ASSLDKSHRMNTEAF
V gene: TRBV12-5; CDR3 protein: ASGLAGLTGALT
V gene: TRBV7-6; CDR3 protein: ASSSGLAGVGEQF
V gene: TRBV5-6; CDR3 protein: ASSPGGGGYT
V gene: TRBV11-2; CDR3 protein: ASSLGTVTYEQY
V gene: TRBV7-2; CDR3 protein: ASSLAPDTQY
V gene: TRBV4-2; CDR3 protein: ASSQVSSGTDTQY
V gene: TRBV9; CDR3 protein: ASSVGLANTEAF
V gene: TRBV19; CDR3 protein: ASSIGPPAQQY
V gene: TRBV6-5; CDR3 protein: ASSPGQGTGELF
V gene: TRBV28; CDR3 protein: ASNSQGWNEQF
V gene: TRBV29-1; CDR3 protein: SVGASVYGYT
V gene: TRBV15; CDR3 protein: ATTRKGQGTEAF
V gene: TRBV27; CDR3 protein: ASGRLASYEQY
V gene: TRBV20-1; CDR3 protein: SARGDYGYT